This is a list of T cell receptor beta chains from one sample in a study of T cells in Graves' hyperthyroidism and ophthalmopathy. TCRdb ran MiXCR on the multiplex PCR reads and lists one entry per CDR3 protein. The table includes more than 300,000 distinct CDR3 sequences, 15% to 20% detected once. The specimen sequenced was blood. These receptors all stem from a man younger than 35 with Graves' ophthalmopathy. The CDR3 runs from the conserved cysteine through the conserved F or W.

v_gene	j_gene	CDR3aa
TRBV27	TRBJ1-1	CASRRGGPATEAFF
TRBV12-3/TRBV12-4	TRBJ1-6	CASGTGYHNSPLHF
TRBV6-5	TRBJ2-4	CASSSLIATAKNIQYF
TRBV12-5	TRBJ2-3	CASGSPSGGGADTQYF
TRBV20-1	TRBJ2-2	CSASAPNSIEPGELFF
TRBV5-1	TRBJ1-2	CASTPGTGGRGYGYTF
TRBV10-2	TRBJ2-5	CASTFAGGAETQYF
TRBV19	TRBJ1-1	CASSNPGTEMGTEAFF
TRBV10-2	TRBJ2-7	CASSELAVSYEQYF
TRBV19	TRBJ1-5	CATIGSSNQPQHF
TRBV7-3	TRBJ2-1	CASSALSTGQNNEQFF
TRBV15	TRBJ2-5	CATSPDRGAETQYF
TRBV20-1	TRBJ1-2	CSAAGTDYGYTF
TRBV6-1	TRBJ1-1	CASSWRGQGGTEAFF
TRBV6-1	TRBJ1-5	CASRSRDSNQPQHF
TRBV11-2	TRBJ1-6	CASSRGGGGRGNSPLHF
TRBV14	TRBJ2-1	CASSLTDYSGGAYNEQFF
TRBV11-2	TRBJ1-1	CASSTAPSGGRTEAFF
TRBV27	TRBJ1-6	CASSTRGANSPLHF
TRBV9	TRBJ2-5	CASSVEGLAGRRGETQYF
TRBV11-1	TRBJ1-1	CASSRQGATEAFF
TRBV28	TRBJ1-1	CASSTGLLKAFF
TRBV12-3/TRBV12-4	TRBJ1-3	CASRPTGDTIYF
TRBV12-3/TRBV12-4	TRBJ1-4	CASSLGTVMEKLFF
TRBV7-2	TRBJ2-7	CASSLPRERREQYF
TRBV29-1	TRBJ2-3	CSVYPPGDGSTDTQYF
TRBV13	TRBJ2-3	CASSLGWGPRTDTQYF
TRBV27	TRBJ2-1	CAILTSYNEQFF
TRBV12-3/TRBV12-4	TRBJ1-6	CASSLGDQPGSPFYNSPLHF
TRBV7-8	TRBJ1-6	CASSLANRSNSPLHF
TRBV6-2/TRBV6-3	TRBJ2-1	CASSSTSGSYNEQFF
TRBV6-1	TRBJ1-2	CASRLRAVYGYTF
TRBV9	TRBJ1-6	CASSVEGGAAYNSPLHF
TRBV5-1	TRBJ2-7	CASSLMTGGSHEQYF
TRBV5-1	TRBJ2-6	CASSVGGTGANVLTF
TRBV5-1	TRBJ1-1	CASSSGGQGTEAFF
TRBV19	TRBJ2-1	CASRLDFSSYNEQFF
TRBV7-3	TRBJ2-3	CASSLTLGAGQYF
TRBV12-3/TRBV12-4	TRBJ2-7	CASSFVGGEQYF
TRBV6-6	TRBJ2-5	CASCYSSDQETQYF
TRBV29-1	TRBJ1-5	CSVRKGPGQPQHF
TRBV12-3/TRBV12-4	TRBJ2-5	CASSYRRGKETQYF
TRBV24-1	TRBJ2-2	CATSNSFNTGELFF
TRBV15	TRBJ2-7	CATSRGGDGRYEQYF
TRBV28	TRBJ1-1	CASSFLTEAFF